Following are 18 T cell receptor beta chains from one sample sequenced in a study of human T cells and chemical hapten exposure. Sample time point: pre-sensitization, week 0. The sample's treatment: therapeutic diphenylcyclopropenone sensitization with weekly scalp DPC. TCRdb ran MiXCR on the RACE reads and lists one entry per CDR3 protein. This table holds 200,000 to 300,000 distinct CDR3 sequences, about 9% found once. The starting material was whole blood, obtained in connection with sensitization to the hapten diphenylcyclopropenone (DPC). The receptors were sampled from a woman in her thirties or forties with alopecia areata. Some clones in this sample may be carry-over from other donors' samples.

The chain has TRBV10-3 and TRBJ2-6; 9 positions agree with TRBD2. This CDR3 has 19 residues. CDR1 is ENHRY, CDR2 SYGVKD, per germline. Losses at the gene ends were 7 bases for V and 3 bases for J; bases not matched to a gene: 16. CDR3 protein: CAITGSSIAGAFGANVLTF. The CDR3 DNA sequence: TGTGCCATCACTGGTTCTAGTATAGCGGGAGCCTTTGGGGCCAACGTCCTGACTTTC.

This clonotype was counted between two and nine times. The V call is TRBV2, the J call TRBJ2-7; no clear D gene. V lost 2 bases to trimming and J lost 3 bases, with 8 bases between them. Germline values: CDR1 SNHLY, CDR2 FYNNEI. CDR3 length: 13 residues. Here the CDR3 DNA reads TGTGCCAGCAGTGAACTGCTCTACTACGAGCAGTACTTC. Translating gives CASSELLYYEQYF.

This clonotype was counted ten times or more. J is TRBJ2-5 and V is TRBV13, with D uncertain. Trimming took 0 bases from V and 9 from J, leaving 8 bases between them. The germline V gene encodes CDR1 PRHDT and CDR2 FYEKMQ (reference sequence). This CDR3 region has 12 residues. CDR3 nucleotide sequence: TGTGCCAGCAGCTTAGGGGCTACCCCCCAGTACTTC. Protein product: CASSLGATPQYF.

The chain recombines TRBV28 with TRBJ2-7; 7 bases map to TRBD1. This CDR3 contains 16 residues. Germline CDR1 is MDHEN and CDR2 is SYDVKM. The V segment lost 8 bases and the J segment 1 base; nucleotides outside the gene matches: 14. The chain's CDR3 is CASFASRGKWSYEQYF. In nucleotides, the CDR3 is TGTGCCAGCTTTGCCTCCAGGGGGAAATGGTCCTACGAGCAGTACTTC. Combining the CDR3 with reference TRBV28 and TRBJ2-7 gives the whole variable domain DVKVTQSSRYLVKRTGEKVFLECVQDMDHENMFWYRQDPGLGLRLIYFSYDVKMKEKGDIPEGYSVSREKKERFSLILESASTNQTSMYLCASFASRGKWSYEQYFGPGTRLTVT.

This chain joins TRBV5-1 and TRBJ2-7; perhaps TRBD1 as D (6 bases). Trimming took off 2 bases at V and 6 bases at J, with 12 bases between the two ends. CDR3 length: 13 amino acids. Germline lookup yields CDR1 SGHRS and CDR2 YFSETQ. The CDR3 DNA follows: TGCGCCAGCAGCTTAGAACAGGGATCCGAGCAGTACTTC. Its protein product is CASSLEQGSEQYF.

This clonotype has only a few counts. The J gene is TRBJ2-4, the V gene TRBV6-1; tentatively, D is TRBD1 or TRBD2 (5 bases each). CDR1 is MNHNS, CDR2 SASEGT, per germline. V lost 1 base and J lost 7, with 11 bases in between. The CDR3 totals 14 residues. The CDR3 sequence is CASSEVAEGNIQYF. Here the CDR3 DNA reads TGTGCCAGCAGTGAAGTCGCCGAGGGGAACATTCAGTACTTC.

The V call is TRBV10-3, the J call TRBJ2-1; 8 bases align to TRBD2. The CDR3 totals 12 residues. Germline loops: CDR1 ENHRY, CDR2 SYGVKD. The J segment lost 10 bases and the V segment lost 10 bases, leaving 9 bases of the junction unmatched. The CDR3 coding sequence is TGTGCCACCGGGGGGACTAGTGGGGAGCAGTTCTTC. Encoded protein: CATGGTSGEQFF.

The chain employs TRBV20-1 and TRBJ1-5; D is undetermined. The CDR3 consists of 11 residues. V gave up 3 bases and J gave up 3 bases, with 3 bases separating them. Looked up from germline, CDR1 is DFQATT and CDR2 is SNEGSKA (reference sequence). CDR3 DNA sequence: TGCAGTGCTAGGGACAATCAGCCCCAGCATTTT. Its translation is CSARDNQPQHF.

J is TRBJ2-7 and V is TRBV28; D possibly uses TRBD1 or TRBD2 (5 bases each). The V end lost 6 bases, the J end lost 2 bases, and 14 bases lay between the germline ends. Germline CDR1 MDHEN, CDR2 SYDVKM. The CDR3 is made up of 14 amino acids. The CDR3 sequence: CASRPPGPTYEQYF. For the CDR3, the DNA is TGTGCCAGCAGGCCCCCGGGGCCTACCTACGAGCAGTACTTC.

About this clonotype: A much larger clone lies one base from this, so it may be a read error. This chain joins TRBV20-1 and TRBJ1-1; D gene unclear. The length of the CDR3 is 16 residues. Trimming took 5 bases from V and 0 from J, leaving 19 bases between them. Germline V lookup: CDR1 DFQATT, CDR2 SNEGSKA (reference sequence). CDR3 residues: CSARAVQQTLNTEAFF. CDR3 coding DNA: TGCAGTGCTCGAGCGGTTCAGCAAACTTTGAACACTGAAGCTTTCTTT.

This clonotype was found a few times. V gene TRBV6-5 combines with J gene TRBJ1-2; D may be TRBD1 (6 bases). The V and J ends lost 6 bases and 4 bases respectively, with 12 bases between them. Germline V gives CDR1 MNHEY, CDR2 SVGAGI. This CDR3 has 13 amino acids. CDR3 protein: CASRPQGSYGYTF. The CDR3 nucleotides are TGTGCCAGCAGGCCACAGGGAAGCTATGGCTACACCTTC.

This chain uses TRBV7-8 with TRBJ2-5, with TRBD1 matching 12 bases. V dropped 5 bases and J dropped 4; count of bases not matched to a gene: 8. This CDR3 is built from 16 residues. CDR1 is SGHVS and CDR2 is FQNEAQ in the germline V gene. The DNA of the CDR3 is TGTGCCAGCAGCGTGTCCGGGACAGGGGGCCGAGAGACCCAGTACTTC. This codes for CASSVSGTGGRETQYF.

In this sample, this clonotype turned up many times. This chain links TRBV7-9 with TRBJ2-2; possibly TRBD1 or TRBD2 for D (5 bases each). The CDR3 length is 13 residues. V lost 5 bases, J lost 5 bases, and 9 bases lay in between. Germline assignment: CDR1 SEHNR and CDR2 FQNEAQ (reference sequence). The CDR3 DNA reads TGTGCCAGCAGCCCTGAGGGGACCGGGGAGCTGTTTTTT. Translated, it gives CASSPEGTGELFF.

V gene TRBV28 combines with J gene TRBJ2-3; D not resolved. V was cut by 6 bases and J by 2 bases, with 21 bases left in between. The CDR3 extends over 17 amino acids. CDR1 is MDHEN and CDR2 is SYDVKM in the germline V gene. The CDR3 loop is CASRPSSGLTYTDTQYF. CDR3 nucleotides: TGTGCCAGCAGACCCTCCTCTGGGCTTACCTACACAGATACGCAGTATTTT.

This clonotype was seen a few times. This chain joins TRBV18 and TRBJ2-5, with D possibly TRBD2 on 6 matching bases. Germline V lookup: CDR1 KGHSH, CDR2 LQKENI. The CDR3 consists of 13 residues. V shed 3 bases and J shed 5 bases, with 10 bases lying between them. The CDR3: CASSPGRDETQYF. The CDR3 DNA follows: TGTGCCAGCTCACCCGGGAGAGATGAGACCCAGTACTTC. Full variable domain (remainder filled in from reference TRBV18 and TRBJ2-5): NAGVMQNPRHLVRRRGQEARLRCSPMKGHSHVYWYRQLPEEGLKFMVYLQKENIIDESGMPKERFSAEFPKEGPSILRIQQVVRGDSAAYFCASSPGRDETQYFGPGTRLLVL.

In regard to this clonotype: One base away lies a much larger clone, so this may be a sequencing read error. This chain uses TRBV6-4 with TRBJ2-3, with D tentatively TRBD1 (6 bases). The CDR3 sequence is 14 residues long. Germline V CDR1 and CDR2: MRHNA, SNTAGT. V lost 10 bases and J 0 bases, leaving 14 bases between the germline ends. The CDR3 DNA sequence: TGTGCCACCGCAGGGGACCCCAGCACAGATACGCAGTATTTT. Protein: CATAGDPSTDTQYF.

This clonotype was recorded a few times. CDR3 in DNA: TGCGCCAGCCGCCCGGGAGATTGGTACAATGAGCAGTTCTTC. Residues: CASRPGDWYNEQFF. The gene calls are TRBV5-1 and TRBJ2-1; possible D gene TRBD2, 6 bases. V shed 7 bases and J shed 4 bases, with 15 bases lying between them. Per the germline V gene, CDR1 is SGHRS and CDR2 is YFSETQ. This CDR3 has 14 amino acids.

There are many counts of this clonotype. This chain joins TRBV7-2 and TRBJ2-1; D gene unclear. The V end was cut by 4 bases, the J end by 9 bases, with 13 bases between. Per germline, CDR1 SGHTA and CDR2 FQGNSA. The CDR3 sequence is 13 residues long. The CDR3 is CASSSLMMGEQFF. CDR3 nucleotide sequence: TGTGCCAGCAGCTCCCTTATGATGGGTGAGCAGTTCTTC.